This T cell receptor beta chain was captured by sequencing in a study of vaccination effects on CD4 cells after COVID-19. Whole-study context: Post-vaccine sampling occurred a median 72 days after the second dose.

V lost 1 base and J lost 6; bases outside the gene matches: 11. The CDR3 is 16 residues long. Germline V gene sequence: CDR1 MGHRA, CDR2 YSYEKL. A word on this clone: The antigen remains undetermined.

With the ViraFEST assay, the study expanded antigen-specific CD4+ T cells using viral peptide pools, then sequenced them. Culturing for around 10 days preceded CD4+ T cell isolation. The cohort was immunized with two doses of either the BNT162b2 or mRNA-1273 vaccine. Neither prior SARS-CoV-2 infection nor positive nucleocapsid antibodies were present in the vaccine recipients. In culture with around 10 IU/ml IL-2 and about 10 ug/ml peptides, PBMC were grown at fewer than 2.5 million per well. The method was immunoSEQ multiplex PCR; TCRdb's version includes in-frame clones alone and lacks a portion of them. There are 30,000 to 40,000 clones in the sample; around three fifths occur only once, and approximately 8.9% lies in the top ten.

The receptor was derived from a human donor who received a COVID-19 vaccine. Source: CD4+ T cells from PBMCs cultured with SARS-CoV-2 spike peptides, taken after COVID-19 vaccination. The chain employs TRBV4-1 and TRBJ2-7, with 8 positions matching TRBD2. The CDR3 sequence: CASSQVLGSGGGEQYF. The DNA for the CDR3 is TGCGCCAGCAGCCAAGTGTTGGGGAGCGGGGGAGGCGAGCAGTACTTC.